Following are 21 T cell receptor beta chains from one sample sequenced in a study of human T cells and chemical hapten exposure. TCRdb analysed the RACE reads with MiXCR anew, one entry per CDR3 protein. The table lists around 100,000 distinct CDR3 sequences, roughly 10% of them singletons, with approximately 3.3% in the top ten. Described time point: patch test 2, 6 weeks after DPC sensitization. Treatment given: therapeutic diphenylcyclopropenone sensitization with weekly scalp DPC. The sample consisted of whole blood, taken in connection with sensitization to the hapten diphenylcyclopropenone (DPC). The receptors stem from a woman between 40 and 50 years old with alopecia areata. Some clones in this sample may be carry-over from other donors' samples.

This clonotype was counted a few times. The chain combines TRBV6-4 with TRBJ2-2; D gene unclear. V shed 6 bases and J shed 2 bases, with 13 bases lying between them. This CDR3 has 15 residues. Germline-derived CDR1 and CDR2 are MRHNA and SNTAGT. In DNA, the CDR3 is TGTGCCAGCAGCCCGCTAGGCTCAAACACCGGGGAGCTGTTTTTT. This codes for CASSPLGSNTGELFF.

The J gene is TRBJ1-1, the V gene TRBV9; 7 nucleotides line up with TRBD1. Per the germline V gene, CDR1 is SGDLS and CDR2 is YYNGEE. The CDR3 runs to 14 residues. V was clipped by 4 bases and J by 4 bases; unmatched bases: 7. This CDR3 is CASSPKPGGTEAFF. CDR3 nucleotide sequence: TGTGCCAGCAGCCCGAAGCCAGGGGGCACTGAAGCTTTCTTT.

This clonotype was detected many times. The V and J genes are TRBV12-3 or TRBV12-4 and TRBJ2-7; TRBD1 is a possible D gene (6 bases). The V end was cut by 5 bases, the J end by 2 bases, with 16 bases between. CDR3 length equals 15 residues. This chain's CDR3 is CASSPRTALPYEQYF. In nucleotides, the CDR3 is TGTGCCAGCAGTCCTCGGACAGCTCTTCCCTACGAGCAGTACTTC.

This clonotype has at least ten counts. The CDR3 protein is CASRPGTGTYNEQFF. The CDR3 DNA sequence: TGTGCCAGCAGGCCCGGGACTGGGACTTACAATGAGCAGTTCTTC. This chain connects TRBV2 to TRBJ2-1; D possibly corresponds to TRBD2 (6 bases). The V end was cut by 6 bases, the J end by 4 bases, with 16 bases between. This CDR3 is built from 15 residues. Germline-derived CDR1 and CDR2 are SNHLY and FYNNEI.

This clonotype was observed many times. V usage is TRBV12-3 or TRBV12-4 and J usage is TRBJ2-2; maybe TRBD1 (7 bases). Trimming took off 8 bases at V and 6 bases at J, with 19 bases between the two ends. This CDR3 contains 15 residues. The CDR3 DNA follows: TGTGCCAGCGTCCTTGGGGCAGGGGGGTCCGGGGAGCTGTTTTTT. Its protein product is CASVLGAGGSGELFF.

This rearrangement joins TRBV29-1 to TRBJ1-1, with unresolved D. Germline-derived CDR1 and CDR2 are SQVTM and ANQGSEA. This CDR3 contains 12 residues. The V end was cut by 7 bases, the J end by 5 bases, with 14 bases between. The CDR3 sequence: CSAIPGSTEAFF. CDR3 DNA: TGCAGCGCCATCCCAGGCTCAACTGAAGCTTTCTTT.

This clonotype was found many times. V is TRBV18 and J is TRBJ1-6; the D is unclear. Looked up from germline, CDR1 is KGHSH and CDR2 is LQKENI. This CDR3 is built from 15 residues. V dropped 6 bases and J dropped 5 bases, with 14 bases sitting between them. The CDR3 protein is CASSPPEGNNSPLHF. CDR3 coding DNA: TGTGCCAGCTCCCCGCCGGAGGGTAATAATTCACCCCTCCACTTT.

This clonotype was picked up a small number of times. The chain employs TRBV6-2 or TRBV6-3 and TRBJ2-3; 8 positions match TRBD2. Germline CDR1 and CDR2: MNHEY and SVGEGT. The CDR3 has 17 amino acids. Trimming at V came to 0 bases and at J to 2 bases, leaving 7 bases not matched to a gene. For the CDR3, the DNA is TGTGCCAGCAGTTACTCACCGGGGGGGGCGCCCACAGATACGCAGTATTTT. It codes for CASSYSPGGAPTDTQYF.

This clonotype was counted at least ten times. The rearrangement uses TRBV25-1 and TRBJ2-7; 9 bases line up with TRBD1. The V gene's germline CDR1 is MGHDK and CDR2 SYGVNS. The J segment lost 4 bases and the V segment lost 8 bases, leaving 9 bases of the junction unmatched. The CDR3 contains 14 residues. The CDR3 DNA reads TGTGCCAGCTCGTTTACAGGGGGCGGTTACGAGCAGTACTTC. This sequence encodes CASSFTGGGYEQYF.

Notes on this clonotype: Compared with germline, one end of the junction differs, possibly owing to a read error. Here the CDR3 DNA reads TGTGCCAGCAGGGCGAGCGGCAACACTGAAGTTTTCTTT. Amino acid sequence: CASRASGNTEVFF. The chain joins TRBV2 to TRBJ1-1; D is uncertain. The CDR3 runs to 13 residues. The germline CDR1 and CDR2 sequences are SNHLY and FYNNEI.

There are a few counts of this clonotype. The genes are TRBV11-2 and TRBJ1-1; possibly TRBD1 for D (5 bases). Germline V gene data show CDR1 as SGHAT and CDR2 as FQNNGV. V gave up 6 bases and J gave up 0 bases, with 20 bases separating them. The CDR3 loop spans 17 amino acids. The CDR3 DNA is TGTGCCAGCAGTCCGATGGGGGGGAGGGCCGTGAACACTGAAGCTTTCTTT. It is translated as CASSPMGGRAVNTEAFF.

This clonotype was picked up many times. V gene TRBV29-1 combines with J gene TRBJ2-1; a possible D gene is TRBD2 (7 bases). The germline CDR1 and CDR2 sequences are SQVTM and ANQGSEA. This CDR3 region has 10 residues. The CDR3 sequence: CGGGNNEQFF. CDR3 DNA sequence: TGCGGCGGGGGCAACAATGAGCAGTTCTTC.

A few counts support this clonotype. The chain joins TRBV18 to TRBJ2-7; weak D call: TRBD1 (8 bases). Germline assignment: CDR1 KGHSH and CDR2 LQKENI. The CDR3 consists of 14 residues. V shed 6 bases and J shed 7 bases, with 19 bases lying between them. The CDR3 protein is CASSSGQAGREQYF. DNA of the CDR3: TGTGCCAGCTCGTCGGGACAGGCCGGGAGGGAGCAGTACTTC.

Ten or more counts support this clonotype. This chain links TRBV29-1 with TRBJ1-2; 11 bases agree with TRBD1. Germline CDR1 SQVTM, CDR2 ANQGSEA. The V and J ends lost 5 bases and 4 bases, in that order; junction bases with no gene match: 6. CDR3 length: 14 amino acids. The CDR3 region has the DNA TGCAGCGTTCGTACCGGGACAGGGGGCTATGGCTACACCTTC. This encodes CSVRTGTGGYGYTF.

The chain has TRBV3-1 and TRBJ2-4, with D perhaps TRBD2 (5 bases). Trimming removed 1 base from V and 6 bases from J, with 10 bases in between. The CDR3 is 14 residues long. Germline assignment: CDR1 LGHDT and CDR2 YNNKEL (reference sequence). CDR3 sequence reads: CASSQALAGNIQYF. The CDR3 DNA is TGTGCCAGCAGCCAAGCTCTAGCCGGAAACATTCAGTACTTC.

This clonotype was picked up a small number of times. This chain joins TRBV6-6 and TRBJ2-2; D might be TRBD1 or TRBD2, each matching 5 bases. Germline loops: CDR1 MNHNY, CDR2 SVGAGI (reference sequence). The CDR3 covers 16 residues. V lost 7 bases to trimming and J lost 0 bases, with 15 bases between them. The CDR3 loop reads CASTNWDAANTGELFF. The CDR3 nucleotides are TGTGCCAGCACGAACTGGGACGCCGCGAACACCGGGGAGCTGTTTTTT.

CDR3 region: CASSYSDRGGTQYF. CDR3 bases: TGTGCCAGCAGTTACTCGGACAGGGGAGGGACCCAGTACTTC. The genes are TRBV6-5 and TRBJ2-5; the match to TRBD1 covers 9 bases. In germline, CDR1 is MNHEY, CDR2 SVGAGI. CDR3 length equals 14 residues. Losses at the gene ends were 0 bases for V and 7 bases for J; bases not matched to a gene: 3.

This clonotype has a count of ten or more. The chain joins TRBV28 to TRBJ2-7, with 9 nucleotides matching TRBD2. The J segment lost 2 bases and the V segment lost 6 bases, leaving 8 bases of the junction unmatched. Germline CDR1 is MDHEN and CDR2 is SYDVKM. The CDR3 is made up of 15 amino acids. The DNA for the CDR3 is TGTGCCAGCAGATACACTAGCGGGCATGCCTACGAGCAGTACTTC. Translating gives CASRYTSGHAYEQYF. The whole variable domain, remainder taken from reference TRBV28 and TRBJ2-7, is DVKVTQSSRYLVKRTGEKVFLECVQDMDHENMFWYRQDPGLGLRLIYFSYDVKMKEKGDIPEGYSVSREKKERFSLILESASTNQTSMYLCASRYTSGHAYEQYFGPGTRLTVT.

This clonotype was observed a few times. The chain combines TRBV12-3 or TRBV12-4 with TRBJ1-5; weak D call: TRBD1 (5 bases). This CDR3 has 14 residues. V shed 5 bases and J shed 6 bases, with 14 bases lying between them. The CDR3 DNA sequence: TGTGCCAGCAGTCCCACCCCGGGGGGTCAGCCCCAGCATTTT. It specifies CASSPTPGGQPQHF.

This clonotype was counted at least ten times. Here the CDR3 DNA reads TGTGCCAGCAGTTTTCTTAGCGGTTCCTACGAGCAGTACTTC. This encodes CASSFLSGSYEQYF. This chain links TRBV6-2 or TRBV6-3 with TRBJ2-7; tentatively, D is TRBD2 (6 bases). The CDR3 consists of 14 residues. V gave up 4 bases and J gave up 1 base, with 11 bases separating them. Germline CDR1 and CDR2: MNHEY and SVGEGT.

This clonotype was seen only a few times. The chain carries TRBV6-5 and TRBJ1-1; D ambiguous. The germline V and J ends were trimmed by 6 bases and 0 bases, with 8 bases remaining between them. This CDR3 comprises 13 residues. Germline V gene lookup returns CDR1 MNHEY and CDR2 SVGAGI. CDR3 DNA: TGTGCCAGCAGGCGGGCTATGAACACTGAAGCTTTCTTT. Residues: CASRRAMNTEAFF.